What follows are 17 T cell receptor beta chains derived from one specimen sequenced in a study of blood T cells in healthy people across ages. A second PCR of about 6 to 11 cycles used a sample-barcoded 5' primer and a J-beta primer mix. TCRdb recomputed calls from the 5' RACE reads with MiXCR, one row per CDR3 protein. The repertoire holds 650,000 to 1,000,000 distinct CDR3 sequences, with 35% to 40% as singletons. Sequences were obtained from blood. The receptors derive from a man aged 18-30 years in good health.

The CDR3 coding sequence is TGCGCCAGCAGCTCAACCTCCGGGACAGGCTACAATGAGCAGTTCTTC. It encodes CASSSTSGTGYNEQFF. V and J are TRBV5-1 and TRBJ2-1; 8 nucleotides agree with TRBD1. The CDR3 covers 16 residues. Germline lookup yields CDR1 SGHRS and CDR2 YFSETQ. V was clipped by 3 bases and J by 3 bases; unmatched bases: 8.

The chain is built from TRBV20-1 and TRBJ1-6; no reliable D call. V was clipped by 5 bases and J by 10 bases, with 9 bases between them. CDR3 length equals 11 residues. Germline V gives CDR1 DFQATT, CDR2 SNEGSKA (reference sequence). As DNA, the CDR3 is TGCAGTGCTGGGTCAGGATCACCCCTCCACTTT. Protein sequence: CSAGSGSPLHF.

In this sample, this clonotype turned up many times. V usage is TRBV12-3 or TRBV12-4 and J usage is TRBJ1-2, with a tentative D call TRBD1 (5 bases). The CDR3 loop spans 15 amino acids. V shed 1 base and J shed 2 bases, with 11 bases lying between them. The CDR3 DNA reads as TGTGCCAGCAGTTTAGGGGAGACAGCCAACTATGGCTACACCTTC. Translated: CASSLGETANYGYTF.

This chain uses TRBV12-3 or TRBV12-4 with TRBJ2-2; 16 bases line up with TRBD2. With 4 bases clipped from V and 4 bases from J, the junction kept 12 bases outside the gene matches. The CDR3 extends over 20 amino acids. The CDR3 sequence: CASSSGTSGGGGIVTGELFF. The CDR3, as DNA: TGTGCCAGCAGTTCGGGGACTAGCGGGGGGGGAGGAATAGTCACCGGGGAGCTGTTTTTT.

This clonotype came up a few times. The gene calls are TRBV12-3 or TRBV12-4 and TRBJ2-5; 11 bases are shared with TRBD1. Gene TRBJ2-7 matches the end of the DNA better, so the J call may be wrong. CDR3 length equals 14 residues. The CDR3 DNA sequence: TGTGCCAGCAGTCGAAGGACAGGGGGCGGCGAGCAGTACTTC. Translation gives CASSRRTGGGEQYF.

This clonotype was detected only a few times. CDR3: CAIRGSPSGQETQYF. The CDR3 DNA sequence: TGTGCCATCAGGGGATCCCCTAGCGGACAAGAGACCCAGTACTTC. The V gene is TRBV10-3, the J gene TRBJ2-5, with 7 bases matching TRBD2. The germline V gene has CDR1 ENHRY and CDR2 SYGVKD. Trimming cost V 6 bases and J 2 bases; bases outside gene matches: 9. This CDR3 contains 15 residues.

This clonotype appeared a few times. The chain combines TRBV4-3 with TRBJ2-7; D is ambiguous. Germline assignment: CDR1 LGHNA and CDR2 YSLEER. Deletions cut 0 bases from V and 2 bases from J, with 14 bases between. The CDR3 contains 16 residues. The CDR3 reads CASSQDWASTPYEQYF. Here the CDR3 DNA reads TGCGCCAGCAGCCAAGATTGGGCGAGTACCCCCTACGAGCAGTACTTC.

This rearrangement joins TRBV9 to TRBJ2-7; no clear D gene. The V gene lost 0 bases and the J gene lost 7 bases, with 14 bases spanning the gap. The CDR3 is 14 amino acids. Germline CDR1 and CDR2: SGDLS and YYNGEE. This chain's CDR3 is CASSVESRTGEQYF. Here the CDR3 DNA reads TGTGCCAGCAGCGTAGAATCCCGAACCGGAGAGCAGTACTTC.

This rearrangement joins TRBV20-1 to TRBJ1-2; D is perhaps TRBD1 (5 bases). V lost 4 bases and J 3 bases, leaving 12 bases between the germline ends. This CDR3 region has 13 residues. Germline V gives CDR1 DFQATT, CDR2 SNEGSKA (reference sequence). In nucleotides, the CDR3 is TGCAGTGCTACGGGACGTACTGACTATGGCTACACCTTC. Its protein is CSATGRTDYGYTF.

The chain joins TRBV2 to TRBJ2-1, with 15 bases identical to TRBD2. The ends lost 5 bases at V and 13 bases at J; junction bases unmatched: 12. The germline V gene encodes CDR1 SNHLY and CDR2 FYNNEI. The CDR3 runs 16 residues. The CDR3: CASSPRTSGGVMEQFF. The CDR3 DNA sequence: TGTGCCAGCAGTCCGCGGACTAGCGGGGGGGTCATGGAACAGTTCTTC.

There are a few counts of this clonotype. The chain has TRBV12-3 or TRBV12-4 and TRBJ2-3; 7 nucleotides match TRBD1. J gave up 4 bases and V 5 bases, and 6 bases lay outside the gene matches. This CDR3 spans 14 amino acids. CDR3 loop: CASSQTTGADTQYF. CDR3 in DNA: TGTGCCAGCAGTCAAACTACAGGGGCAGATACGCAGTATTTT.

This clonotype was seen only a few times. The CDR3 nucleotides are TGTGCCAGCAGCCACTCAACTAGCACAGATACGCAGTATTTT. Protein product: CASSHSTSTDTQYF. The V gene is TRBV7-9, the J gene TRBJ2-3, with D unclear. This CDR3 region has 14 residues. V was clipped by 5 bases and J by 0 bases, with 9 bases between them. CDR1 and CDR2 (germline): SEHNR, FQNEAQ (reference sequence).

The table lists this clonotype with a few counts. The rearrangement joins TRBV18 to TRBJ1-1, with D hard to call. The CDR3 length is 13 residues. Trimming took off 2 bases at V and 5 bases at J, with 9 bases between the two ends. Germline V gene sequence: CDR1 KGHSH, CDR2 LQKENI. This CDR3 reads CASSPIQRTEAFF. In nucleotides, the CDR3 is TGTGCCAGCTCACCAATTCAGAGGACTGAAGCTTTCTTT.

This chain links TRBV6-5 with TRBJ2-7; D is tentatively TRBD1 or TRBD2 (5 bases each). The germline V and J ends were trimmed by 5 bases and 3 bases, with 11 bases remaining between them. The CDR3 length is 13 residues. Germline V gene sequence: CDR1 MNHEY, CDR2 SVGAGI. This CDR3 reads CASSHGTDYEQYF. CDR3 sequence (DNA): TGTGCCAGCAGTCACGGGACGGACTACGAGCAGTACTTC.

This clonotype occurred many times. The chain has TRBV7-2 and TRBJ2-3; D gene uncertain. There are 14 residues in the CDR3. V was trimmed by 5 bases and J by 4 bases, leaving 13 bases between them. CDR1 is SGHTA and CDR2 is FQGNSA in the germline V gene. The CDR3 DNA reads TGTGCCAGCAGCCAGGACGGATTTCCAGATACGCAGTATTTT. Translation: CASSQDGFPDTQYF.

This clonotype has more than one count but fewer than ten. This chain joins TRBV7-2 and TRBJ2-1; D call uncertain. The CDR3 has 12 residues. Germline-derived CDR1 and CDR2 are SGHTA and FQGNSA. V lost 5 bases and J lost 6, with 8 bases in between. The DNA for the CDR3 is TGTGCCAGCAGCCAGTGGGCCAATGAGCAGTTCTTC. Translating it yields CASSQWANEQFF.

Comment on this clonotype: One end of the junction does not line up with germline, which may come from a read error. V is TRBV14 and J is TRBJ2-7; D unclear. There are 13 residues in the CDR3. The V gene's germline CDR1 is SGHDN and CDR2 FVKESK. Here the CDR3 DNA reads TGTGCCAGCAGTCAAGACACCTACTACGAGCAGTACTTC. Translating gives CASSQDTYYEQYF.